The 3 T cell receptor beta chains below were found in one sample sequenced in a study of blood T cell repertoires in COVID-19. Method: immunoSEQ multiplex PCR; TCRdb's copy keeps in-frame clones and lacks some. The sample lists about 44,000 clones; around 82% were seen once. The sequenced sample consisted of peripheral blood. Every receptor here comes from a woman in her 70s with acute or convalescent COVID-19.

The V call is TRBV11-3, the J call TRBJ2-2; 8 positions match TRBD2. The junction had 11 bases not matched to a gene; V was cut back by 1 base and J by 4 bases. Germline lookup yields CDR1 SGHNT and CDR2 YENEEA. The CDR3 runs 18 residues. In DNA form, the CDR3 reads TGTGCCAGCAGCTTAGCTATCTGGGCGGGAGGACGCACCGGGGAGCTGTTTTTT. Translation gives CASSLAIWAGGRTGELFF. The full variable domain, in which reference TRBV11-3 and TRBJ2-2 provide the parts outside the CDR3, is EAGVVQSPRYKIIEKKQPVAFWCNPISGHNTLYWYLQNLGQGPELLIRYENEEAVDDSQLPKDRFSAERLKGVDSTLKIQPAELGDSAVYLCASSLAIWAGGRTGELFFGEGSRLTVL.

The V and J genes are TRBV9 and TRBJ2-5; a weak D match, TRBD1 (5 bases). Trimming took 4 bases from V and 1 from J, leaving 8 bases between them. The CDR3 loop spans 13 amino acids. The germline CDR1 and CDR2 sequences are SGDLS and YYNGEE. The chain's CDR3 is CASSPQAQETQYF. As DNA, the CDR3 is TGTGCCAGCAGCCCACAGGCCCAAGAGACCCAGTACTTC.

This chain connects TRBV5-1 to TRBJ2-4; perhaps TRBD1 as D (5 bases). V was cut by 0 bases and J by 13 bases, with 17 bases left in between. The length of the CDR3 is 14 residues. Germline-derived CDR1 and CDR2 are SGHRS and YFSETQ. CDR3 DNA sequence: TGCGCCAGCAGCTTGGGACAGTCTAATAATTTACAGTACTTC. Its protein product is CASSLGQSNNLQYF.